This T cell receptor (beta chain) was observed in a study of CD8 T cells in ankylosing spondylitis. Study-wide findings and caveats: Ankylosing spondylitis blood appeared to carry a characteristic TCR beta motif of roughly eight highly homologous variants. Matched ankylosing spondylitis synovial fluid reportedly showed significant enrichment of disease-linked clones. Reactive arthritis synovial fluid and blood were previously reported to contain some motif variants.

This clonotype was observed many times. Antigen unknown. One entry per CDR3 protein, called by TCRdb with MiXCR from the 5' RACE reads. The sample has approximately 520,000 distinct CDR3 sequences, less than 6% seen once. The sample taken for sequencing was blood, either unsorted or a sorted T cell fraction (not recorded which). This TCR derives from a male donor with ankylosing spondylitis.

As DNA, the CDR3 is TGTGCCAGCAGCCAAGATCCAAGACTAGCGGGAGGAGGATCCCTCTACGAGCAGTACTTC. This encodes CASSQDPRLAGGGSLYEQYF. The rearrangement uses TRBV3-1 and TRBJ2-7; TRBD2 aligns across 13 bases. The CDR3 runs 20 residues. Germline CDR1 reads LGHDT; CDR2 reads YNNKEL (reference sequence). V dropped 0 bases and J dropped 3; count of bases not matched to a gene: 14.